A selection of T cell receptor beta chains follows, all from one sample in a study of tissue T cells after allogeneic stem cell transplantation. Libraries were prepared by immunoSEQ multiplex PCR; TCRdb keeps only in-frame clonotypes and omits some of them. The table has some 600 clones, 73% seen once. This sample comprised blood, obtained at autopsy. The receptor set was obtained from a female patient between 18 and 50 years old with steroid-refractory graft-versus-host disease after an allogeneic stem cell transplant. Some T cells may be the graft donor's. The CDR3 runs from the conserved cysteine through the conserved F or W. D genes are given only for firm matches. The size of a clone is reported for some rows only, either as once, few or many, or as a class for expanded clones.

V gene	D gene	J gene	clone size	CDR3 protein	CDR3 DNA
TRBV7-2	NA	TRBJ2-1	NA	CASSLGPYTYNEQFF	TGTGCCAGCAGCTTGGGGCCGTATACCTACAATGAGCAGTTCTTC
TRBV28	NA	TRBJ2-7	few	CASSLWDRAIYEQYF	TGTGCCAGCAGTTTATGGGACAGAGCCATCTACGAGCAGTACTTC
TRBV5-1	TRBD2	TRBJ2-1	NA	CASSWRVAGDEQFF	TGCGCCAGCAGCTGGAGGGTAGCGGGAGATGAGCAGTTCTTC
TRBV7-8	TRBD1	TRBJ1-1	NA	CASSFLWTGGLLNTEAFF	TGTGCCAGCAGCTTCCTTTGGACAGGGGGCCTACTGAACACTGAAGCTTTCTTT
TRBV7-6	NA	TRBJ2-5	NA	CASSLTQPSDQYF	TGTGCCAGCAGCTTAACACAGCCTTCAGACCAGTACTTC
TRBV4-1	TRBD1	TRBJ1-6	once	CASSQMGQVNSPLHF	TGCGCCAGCAGCCAGATGGGACAGGTGAATTCACCCCTCCACTTT
TRBV5-5	TRBD1	TRBJ1-2	large	CASSLRQGHPNYGYTF	TGTGCCAGCAGCTTGCGACAGGGACACCCTAACTATGGCTACACCTTC
TRBV6-5	NA	TRBJ1-2	NA	CALWGGINYGYTF	TGTGCCCTATGGGGCGGAATAAACTATGGCTACACCTTC
TRBV28	TRBD1	TRBJ1-5	NA	CASSTGTGASNQPQHF	TGTGCCAGCAGTACCGGGACAGGGGCAAGCAATCAGCCCCAGCATTTT
TRBV7-2	TRBD1	TRBJ2-7	NA	CASSFTGGYEQYF	TGTGCCAGCAGCTTTACAGGGGGGTACGAGCAGTACTTC